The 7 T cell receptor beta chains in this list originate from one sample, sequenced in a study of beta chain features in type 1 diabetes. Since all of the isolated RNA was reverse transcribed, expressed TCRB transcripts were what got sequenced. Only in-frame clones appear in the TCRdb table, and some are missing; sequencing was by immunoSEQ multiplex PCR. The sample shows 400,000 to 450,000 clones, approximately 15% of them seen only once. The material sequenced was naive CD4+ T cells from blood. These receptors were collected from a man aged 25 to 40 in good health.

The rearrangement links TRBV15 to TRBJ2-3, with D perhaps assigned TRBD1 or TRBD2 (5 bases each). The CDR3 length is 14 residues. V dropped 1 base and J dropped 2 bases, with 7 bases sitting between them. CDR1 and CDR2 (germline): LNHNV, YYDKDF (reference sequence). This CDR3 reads CATSRGGITDTQYF. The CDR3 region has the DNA TGTGCCACCAGCAGAGGGGGGATCACAGATACGCAGTATTTT.

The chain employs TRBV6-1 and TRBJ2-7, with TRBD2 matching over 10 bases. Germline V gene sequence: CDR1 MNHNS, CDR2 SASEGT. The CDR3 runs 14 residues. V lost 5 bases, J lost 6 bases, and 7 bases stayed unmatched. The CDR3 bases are TGTGCCAGCAGTCTTCTAGCGGGAGAAGGCGAGCAGTACGTC. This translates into CASSLLAGEGEQYV.

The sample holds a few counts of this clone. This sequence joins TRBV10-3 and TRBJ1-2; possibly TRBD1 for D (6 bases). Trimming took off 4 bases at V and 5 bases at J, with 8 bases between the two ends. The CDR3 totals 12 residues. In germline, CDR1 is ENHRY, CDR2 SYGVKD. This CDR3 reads CAISGQGYGYTF. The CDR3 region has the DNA TGTGCCATCAGTGGGCAGGGGTATGGCTACACCTTC.

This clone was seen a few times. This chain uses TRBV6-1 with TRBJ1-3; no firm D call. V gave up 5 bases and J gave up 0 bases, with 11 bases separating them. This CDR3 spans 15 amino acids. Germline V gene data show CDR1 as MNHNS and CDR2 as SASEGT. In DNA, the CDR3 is TGTGCCAGCAGTAGAGATGTGAACTCTGGAAACACCATATATTTT. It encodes CASSRDVNSGNTIYF.

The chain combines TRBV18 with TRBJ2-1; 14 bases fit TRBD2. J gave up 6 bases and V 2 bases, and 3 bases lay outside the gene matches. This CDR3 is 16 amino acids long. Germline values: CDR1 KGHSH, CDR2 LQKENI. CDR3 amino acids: CASSPYGLAGGNEQFF. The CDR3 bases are TGTGCCAGCTCACCATACGGACTAGCGGGAGGCAATGAGCAGTTCTTC.

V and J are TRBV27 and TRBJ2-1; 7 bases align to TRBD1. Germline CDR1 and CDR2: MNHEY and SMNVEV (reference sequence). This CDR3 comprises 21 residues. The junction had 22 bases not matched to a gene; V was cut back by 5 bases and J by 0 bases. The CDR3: CASSQLFMTTGQGYSYNEQFF. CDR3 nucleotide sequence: TGTGCCAGCAGTCAACTTTTCATGACGACAGGGCAAGGCTACTCCTACAATGAGCAGTTCTTC.

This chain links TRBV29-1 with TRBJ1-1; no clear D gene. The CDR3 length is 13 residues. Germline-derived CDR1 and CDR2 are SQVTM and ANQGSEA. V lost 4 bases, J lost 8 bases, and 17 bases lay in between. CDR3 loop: CSVGMEGSGEAFF. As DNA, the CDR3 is TGCAGCGTTGGGATGGAAGGGTCTGGGGAAGCTTTCTTT.